This TCR beta chain was recorded in a study of cytomegalovirus exposure and HLA in healthy donors. Findings and limits, study-wide: Serostatus for CMV was the only available immune exposure information. In a later analysis, around 18,000 TCR beta sequences were associated with HLA alleles at 0.05 false discovery rate.

PCR primers comprised 60 Vbeta and 13 Jbeta primers. Original data processing: There were about 80 million unique TCR beta chains by a later count, and approximately 12 million of them were shared. TCRdb's copy holds only in-frame clones and misses some; the assay was immunoSEQ multiplex PCR. That table supplies the V and J calls and clone size; D and trimming were determined from the DNA. The sample consists of around 85,000 clones, approximately 80% of them appearing once. V shed 3 bases, J shed 6 bases, and the junction held 6 bases outside the gene matches. The CDR3 is 14 residues long. The germline V gene has CDR1 SGHTS and CDR2 YDEGEE. A word on this clone: No antigen is known for it.

The V call is TRBV5-8, the J call TRBJ1-1; 9 nucleotides align to TRBD1. Sequenced: PBMCs. The sequence was collected from a woman in her forties or fifties in good health and CMV-seropositive. The CDR3 DNA follows: TGTGCCAGCAGCTCGGGACAGGGTGGAGCTGAAGCTTTCTTT. It encodes CASSSGQGGAEAFF.